The present T cell receptor (beta chain) was sequenced within a study of Ad26.COV2.S vaccination and SARS-CoV-2 variants. Whole-study results and caveats: Non-spike TCR breadth was similar in vaccine and placebo recipients. Vaccine recipients surpassed placebo recipients in spike-specific TCR breadth.

This CDR3 spans 14 amino acids. Germline-derived CDR1 and CDR2 are SGHRS and YFSETQ. V was pared by 0 bases and J by 5 bases, with 8 bases between. Data came from immunoSEQ multiplex PCR; TCRdb stores just in-frame clones and leaves some out. The sample shows 350,000 to 450,000 clones, 87% of them seen only once. Worth noting for this clone: Antigen specificity is unknown.

Treatment noted: roughly 19 received Ad26.COV2.S at low or high dose, single or two shots; a few received placebo; per-sample allocation not given. On day 63 after the first injection, vaccine and placebo recipients gave samples. The TCR sequence derives from a person aged 18-65 years who received the Ad26.COV2.S COVID-19 vaccine or a placebo. This rearrangement joins TRBV5-1 to TRBJ2-2; weak D call: TRBD1 (6 bases). The sample was peripheral blood, taken in a trial of Ad26.COV2.S vaccine versus placebo. This CDR3 is CASSLAGETGELFF. CDR3 nucleotides: TGCGCCAGCAGCTTGGCAGGGGAGACCGGGGAGCTGTTTTTT.